Listed below are T cell receptor beta chains from one sample, sequenced in a study of blood T cell repertoires in COVID-19. Data came from immunoSEQ multiplex PCR; TCRdb stores just in-frame clones and leaves some out. This sample yields about 150,000 clones, of which about three quarters are seen a single time; under 2% belongs to the top ten. The sequenced sample was peripheral blood. The receptors shown here come from an elderly man with acute or convalescent COVID-19. Each CDR3 is given with its conserved first and last residue. D genes are given only for firm matches. Size values are once, few and many counts, or a class for expanded clones, and some rows have none.

15,TRBJ2-2,TRBV24-1,NA,TRBD2,CATSGPGGLTGELFF,TGTGCCACCAGTGGACCGGGGGGGCTTACCGGGGAGCTGTTTTTT
14,TRBJ1-1,TRBV29-1,once,NA,CSAPLQGMVTEAFF,TGCAGCGCCCCACTACAGGGAATGGTCACTGAAGCTTTCTTT
13,TRBJ1-1,TRBV6-5,NA,NA,CASKGAMNTEAFF,TGTGCCAGCAAAGGGGCTATGAACACTGAAGCTTTCTTT
14,TRBJ1-6,TRBV9,NA,NA,CASSVHPADSPLHF,TGTGCCAGCAGCGTACACCCGGCGGATTCACCCCTCCACTTT
14,TRBJ1-4,TRBV11-2,NA,NA,CASSRQAGDEKLFF,TGTGCCAGCAGCCGGCAAGCAGGGGATGAAAAACTGTTTTTT
14,TRBJ1-4,TRBV27,NA,NA,CASSLTGYNEKLFF,TGTGCCAGCAGTTTAACAGGGTATAATGAAAAACTGTTTTTT
13,TRBJ1-2,TRBV11-3,NA,TRBD1,CASSSQGARGYTF,TGTGCCAGCAGCTCACAGGGGGCGCGAGGCTACACCTTC
14,TRBJ1-2,TRBV5-4,few,TRBD1,CASSLPGTGVGYTF,TGTGCCAGCAGCTTGCCGGGGACAGGGGTTGGCTACACCTTC
16,TRBJ2-3,TRBV11-2,NA,TRBD1,CASSLGTGGYGDTQYF,TGTGCCAGCAGCTTAGGGACAGGGGGCTACGGAGATACGCAGTATTTT
16,TRBJ1-4,TRBV19,NA,NA,CASSIYQGISNEKLFF,TGTGCCAGTAGTATTTATCAGGGGATAAGTAATGAAAAACTGTTTTTT
15,TRBJ2-5,TRBV7-6,NA,NA,CASSLGGGLQETQYF,TGTGCCAGCAGCTTAGGGGGGGGGCTCCAAGAGACCCAGTACTTC
16,TRBJ2-2,TRBV19,NA,NA,CASSLSGTRNTGELFF,TGTGCCAGTAGCCTCTCCGGGACACGTAACACCGGGGAGCTGTTTTTT
14,TRBJ1-5,TRBV27,NA,NA,CASSSQGPGQPQHF,TGTGCCAGCAGTTCCCAGGGTCCGGGTCAGCCCCAGCATTTT
14,TRBJ2-2,TRBV6-5,NA,NA,CASRLYRQTGELFF,TGTGCCAGCCGATTGTACAGACAAACCGGGGAGCTGTTTTTT
16,TRBJ1-3,TRBV5-1,NA,TRBD1,CASSLGTGTGWNTIYF,TGCGCCAGCAGCTTGGGAACCGGGACAGGGTGGAACACCATATATTTT
15,TRBJ2-3,TRBV10-3,NA,TRBD2,CAISEGTGGSDTQYF,TGTGCCATCAGTGAAGGGACCGGGGGGTCAGATACGCAGTATTTT
14,TRBJ2-1,TRBV5-8,NA,TRBD1,CASRSGQGFNEQFF,TGTGCCAGCAGATCGGGACAGGGTTTCAATGAGCAGTTCTTC
14,TRBJ1-1,TRBV2,NA,NA,CASSEQGMLIEAFF,TGTGCCAGCAGTGAGCAGGGGATGTTAATTGAAGCTTTCTTT
10,TRBJ1-1,TRBV29-1,NA,NA,CSGVNTEAFF,TGCAGCGGAGTGAACACTGAAGCTTTCTTT
11,TRBJ2-7,TRBV30,once,NA,CAWSGSYEQYF,TGTGCCTGGAGCGGCTCCTACGAGCAGTACTTC
14,TRBJ1-1,TRBV19,NA,TRBD1,CASSLQGAQGEAFF,TGTGCCAGTAGTCTACAGGGGGCTCAAGGTGAAGCTTTCTTT
13,TRBJ2-2,TRBV19,NA,TRBD1,CASSGQDTGELFF,TGTGCCAGTAGTGGACAGGACACCGGGGAGCTGTTTTTT
14,TRBJ1-1,TRBV2,NA,NA,CASTRDRRGTEAFF,TGTGCCAGCACCCGGGACCGGCGGGGGACTGAAGCTTTCTTT